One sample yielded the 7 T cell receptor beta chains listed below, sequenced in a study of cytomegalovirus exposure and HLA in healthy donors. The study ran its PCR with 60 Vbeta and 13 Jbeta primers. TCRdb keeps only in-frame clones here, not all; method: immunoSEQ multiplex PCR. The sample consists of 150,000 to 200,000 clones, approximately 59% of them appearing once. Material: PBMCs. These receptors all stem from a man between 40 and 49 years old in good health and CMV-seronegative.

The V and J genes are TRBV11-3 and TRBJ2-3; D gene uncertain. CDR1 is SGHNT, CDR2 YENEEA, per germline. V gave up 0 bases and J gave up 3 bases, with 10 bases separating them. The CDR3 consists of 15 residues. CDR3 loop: CASSLEGSRTDTQYF. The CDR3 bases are TGTGCCAGCAGCTTAGAGGGCAGTCGGACAGATACGCAGTATTTT.

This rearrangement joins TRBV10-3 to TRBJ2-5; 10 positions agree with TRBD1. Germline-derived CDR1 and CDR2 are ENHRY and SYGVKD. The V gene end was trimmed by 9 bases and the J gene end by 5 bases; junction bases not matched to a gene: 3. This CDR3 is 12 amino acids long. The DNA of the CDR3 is TGTGCCATGGGACAGGGGAGGGAGACCCAGTACTTC. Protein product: CAMGQGRETQYF.

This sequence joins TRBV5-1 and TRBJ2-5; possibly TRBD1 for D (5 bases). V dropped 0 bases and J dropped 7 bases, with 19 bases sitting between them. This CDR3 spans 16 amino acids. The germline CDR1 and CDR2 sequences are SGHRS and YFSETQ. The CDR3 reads CASSLDGAGAFGTQYF. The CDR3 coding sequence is TGCGCCAGCAGCTTGGATGGGGCAGGCGCTTTTGGGACCCAGTACTTC.

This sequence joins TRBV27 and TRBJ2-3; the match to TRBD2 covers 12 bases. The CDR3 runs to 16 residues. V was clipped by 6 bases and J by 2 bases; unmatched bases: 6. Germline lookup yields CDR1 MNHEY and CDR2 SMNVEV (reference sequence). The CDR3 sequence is CASRLAGGRHTDTQYF. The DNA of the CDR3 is TGTGCCAGCAGACTAGCGGGAGGTAGACACACAGATACGCAGTATTTT.

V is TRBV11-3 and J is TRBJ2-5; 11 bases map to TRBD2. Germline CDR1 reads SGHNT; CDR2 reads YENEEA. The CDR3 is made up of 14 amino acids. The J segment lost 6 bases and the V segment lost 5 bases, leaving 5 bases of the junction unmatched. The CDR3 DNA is TGTGCCAGCAGCATCACTAGCGGGAGTAAGACCCAGTACTTC. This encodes CASSITSGSKTQYF.

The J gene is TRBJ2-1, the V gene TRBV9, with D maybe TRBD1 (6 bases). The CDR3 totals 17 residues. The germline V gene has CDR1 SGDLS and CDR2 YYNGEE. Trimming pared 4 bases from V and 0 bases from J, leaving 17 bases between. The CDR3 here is CASSSIERGTSYNEQFF. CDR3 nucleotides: TGTGCCAGCAGCTCTATAGAGAGGGGGACCTCCTACAATGAGCAGTTCTTC.

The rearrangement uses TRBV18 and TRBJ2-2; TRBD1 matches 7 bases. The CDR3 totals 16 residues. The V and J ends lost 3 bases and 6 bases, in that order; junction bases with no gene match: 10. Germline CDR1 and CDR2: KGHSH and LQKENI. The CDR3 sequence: CASSPGQDSRAGELFF. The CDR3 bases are TGTGCCAGCTCACCTGGACAGGACTCAAGGGCCGGGGAGCTGTTTTTT.